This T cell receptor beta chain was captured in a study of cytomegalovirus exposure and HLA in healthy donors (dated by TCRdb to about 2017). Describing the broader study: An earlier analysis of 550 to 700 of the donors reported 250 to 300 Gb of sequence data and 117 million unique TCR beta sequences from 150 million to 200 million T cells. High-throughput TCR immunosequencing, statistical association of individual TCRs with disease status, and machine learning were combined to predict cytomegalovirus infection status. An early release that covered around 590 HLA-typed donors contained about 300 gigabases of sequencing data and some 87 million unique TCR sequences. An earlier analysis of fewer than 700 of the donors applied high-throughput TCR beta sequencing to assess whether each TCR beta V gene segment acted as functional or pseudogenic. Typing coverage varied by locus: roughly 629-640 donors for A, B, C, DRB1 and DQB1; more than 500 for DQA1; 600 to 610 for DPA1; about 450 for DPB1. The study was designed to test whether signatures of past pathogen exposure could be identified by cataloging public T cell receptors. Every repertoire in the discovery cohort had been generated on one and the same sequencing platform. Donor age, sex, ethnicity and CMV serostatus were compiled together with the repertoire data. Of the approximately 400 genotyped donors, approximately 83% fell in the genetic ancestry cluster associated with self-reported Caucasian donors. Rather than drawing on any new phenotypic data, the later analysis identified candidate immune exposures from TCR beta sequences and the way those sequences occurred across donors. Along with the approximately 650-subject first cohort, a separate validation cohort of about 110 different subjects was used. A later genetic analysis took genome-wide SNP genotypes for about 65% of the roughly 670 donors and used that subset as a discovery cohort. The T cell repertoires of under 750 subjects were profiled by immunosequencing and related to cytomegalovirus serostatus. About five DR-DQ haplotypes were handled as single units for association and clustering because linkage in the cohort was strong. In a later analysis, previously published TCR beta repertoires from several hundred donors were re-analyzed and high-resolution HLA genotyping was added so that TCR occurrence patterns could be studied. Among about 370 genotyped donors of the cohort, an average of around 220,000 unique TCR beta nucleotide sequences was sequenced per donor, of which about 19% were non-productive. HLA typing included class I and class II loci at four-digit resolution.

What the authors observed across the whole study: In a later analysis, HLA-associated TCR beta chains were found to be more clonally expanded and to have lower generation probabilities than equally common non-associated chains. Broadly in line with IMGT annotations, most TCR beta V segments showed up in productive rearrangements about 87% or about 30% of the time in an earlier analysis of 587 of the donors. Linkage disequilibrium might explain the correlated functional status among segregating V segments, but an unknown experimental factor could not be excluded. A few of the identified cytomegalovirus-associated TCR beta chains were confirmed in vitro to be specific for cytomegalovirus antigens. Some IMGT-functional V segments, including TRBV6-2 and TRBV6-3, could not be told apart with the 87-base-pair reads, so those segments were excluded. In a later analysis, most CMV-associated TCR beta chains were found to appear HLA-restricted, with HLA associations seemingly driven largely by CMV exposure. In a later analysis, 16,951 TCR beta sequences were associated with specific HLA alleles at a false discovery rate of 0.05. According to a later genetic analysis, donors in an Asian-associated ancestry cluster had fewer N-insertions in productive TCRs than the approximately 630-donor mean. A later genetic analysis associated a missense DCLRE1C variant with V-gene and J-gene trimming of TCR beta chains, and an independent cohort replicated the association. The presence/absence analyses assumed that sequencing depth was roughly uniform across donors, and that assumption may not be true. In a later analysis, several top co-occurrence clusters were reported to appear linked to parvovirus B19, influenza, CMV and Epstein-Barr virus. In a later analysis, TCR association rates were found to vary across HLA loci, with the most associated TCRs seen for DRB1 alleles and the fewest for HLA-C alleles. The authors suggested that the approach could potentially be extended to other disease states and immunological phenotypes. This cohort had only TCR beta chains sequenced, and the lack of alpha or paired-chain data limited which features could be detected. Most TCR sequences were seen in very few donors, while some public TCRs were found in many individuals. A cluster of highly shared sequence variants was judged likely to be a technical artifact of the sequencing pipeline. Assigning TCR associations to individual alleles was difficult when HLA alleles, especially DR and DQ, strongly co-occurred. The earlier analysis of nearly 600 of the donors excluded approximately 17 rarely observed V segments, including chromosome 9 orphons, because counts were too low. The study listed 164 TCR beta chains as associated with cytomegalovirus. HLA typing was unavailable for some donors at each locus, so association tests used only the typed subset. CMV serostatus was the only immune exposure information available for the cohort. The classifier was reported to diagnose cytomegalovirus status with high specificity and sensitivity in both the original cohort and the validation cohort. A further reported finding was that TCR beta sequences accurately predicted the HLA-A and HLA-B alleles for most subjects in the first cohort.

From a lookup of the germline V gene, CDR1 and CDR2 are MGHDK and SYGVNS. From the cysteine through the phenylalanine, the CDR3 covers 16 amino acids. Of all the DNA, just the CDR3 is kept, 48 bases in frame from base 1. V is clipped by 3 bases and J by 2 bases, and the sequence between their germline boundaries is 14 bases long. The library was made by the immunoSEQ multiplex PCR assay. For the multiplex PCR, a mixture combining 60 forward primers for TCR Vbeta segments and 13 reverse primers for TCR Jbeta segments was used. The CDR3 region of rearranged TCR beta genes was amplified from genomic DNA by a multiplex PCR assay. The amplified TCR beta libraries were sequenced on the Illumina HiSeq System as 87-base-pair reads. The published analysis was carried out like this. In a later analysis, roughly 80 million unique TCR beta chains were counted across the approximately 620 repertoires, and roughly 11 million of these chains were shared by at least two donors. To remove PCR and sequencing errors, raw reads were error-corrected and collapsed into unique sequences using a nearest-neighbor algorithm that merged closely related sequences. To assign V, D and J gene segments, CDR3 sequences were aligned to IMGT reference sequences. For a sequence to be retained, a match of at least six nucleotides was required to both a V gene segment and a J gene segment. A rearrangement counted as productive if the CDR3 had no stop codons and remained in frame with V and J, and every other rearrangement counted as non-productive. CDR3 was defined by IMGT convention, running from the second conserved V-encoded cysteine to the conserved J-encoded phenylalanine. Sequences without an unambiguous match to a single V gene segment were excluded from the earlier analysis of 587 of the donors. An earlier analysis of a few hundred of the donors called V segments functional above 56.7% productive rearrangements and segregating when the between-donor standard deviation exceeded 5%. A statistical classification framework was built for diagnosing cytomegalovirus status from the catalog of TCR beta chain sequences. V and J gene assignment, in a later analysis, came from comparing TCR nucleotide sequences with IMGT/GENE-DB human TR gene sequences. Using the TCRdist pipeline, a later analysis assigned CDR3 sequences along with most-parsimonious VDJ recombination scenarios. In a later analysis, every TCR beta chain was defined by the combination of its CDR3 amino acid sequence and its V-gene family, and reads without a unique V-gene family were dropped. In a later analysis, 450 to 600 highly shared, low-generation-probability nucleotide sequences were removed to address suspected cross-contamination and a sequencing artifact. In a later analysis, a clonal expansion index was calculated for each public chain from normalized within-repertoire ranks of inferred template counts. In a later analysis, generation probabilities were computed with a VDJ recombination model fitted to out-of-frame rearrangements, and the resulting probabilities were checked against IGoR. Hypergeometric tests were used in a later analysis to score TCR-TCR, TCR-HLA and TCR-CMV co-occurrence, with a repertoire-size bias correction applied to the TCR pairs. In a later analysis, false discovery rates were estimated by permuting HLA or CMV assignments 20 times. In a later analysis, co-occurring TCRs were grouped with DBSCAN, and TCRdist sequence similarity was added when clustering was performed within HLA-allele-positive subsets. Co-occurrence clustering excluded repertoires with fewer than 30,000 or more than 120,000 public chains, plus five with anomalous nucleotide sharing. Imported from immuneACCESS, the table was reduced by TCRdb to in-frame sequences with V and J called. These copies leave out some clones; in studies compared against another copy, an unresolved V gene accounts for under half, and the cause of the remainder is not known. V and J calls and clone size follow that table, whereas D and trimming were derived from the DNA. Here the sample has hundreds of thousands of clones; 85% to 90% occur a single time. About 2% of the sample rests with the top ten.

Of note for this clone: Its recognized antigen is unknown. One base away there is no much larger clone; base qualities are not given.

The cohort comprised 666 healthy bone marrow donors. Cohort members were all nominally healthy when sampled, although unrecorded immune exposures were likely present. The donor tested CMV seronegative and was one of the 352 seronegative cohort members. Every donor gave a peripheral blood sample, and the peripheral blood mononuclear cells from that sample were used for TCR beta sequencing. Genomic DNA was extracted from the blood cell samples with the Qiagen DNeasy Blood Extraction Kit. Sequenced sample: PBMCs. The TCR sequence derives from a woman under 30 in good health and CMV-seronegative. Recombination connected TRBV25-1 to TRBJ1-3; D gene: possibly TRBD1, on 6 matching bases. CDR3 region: CASSDPHRDPGNTIYF. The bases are TGTGCCAGCAGTGACCCCCACAGGGACCCTGGAAACACCATATATTTT.